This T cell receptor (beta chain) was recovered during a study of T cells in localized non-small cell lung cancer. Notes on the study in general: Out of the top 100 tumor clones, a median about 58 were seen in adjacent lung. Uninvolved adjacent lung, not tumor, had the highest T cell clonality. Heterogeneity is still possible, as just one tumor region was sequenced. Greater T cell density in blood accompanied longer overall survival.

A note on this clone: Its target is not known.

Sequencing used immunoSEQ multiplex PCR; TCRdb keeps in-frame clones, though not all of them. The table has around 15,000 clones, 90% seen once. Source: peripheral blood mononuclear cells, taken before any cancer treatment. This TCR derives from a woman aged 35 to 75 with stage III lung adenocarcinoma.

CDR3 region: CASSSGTVSQPQHF. The CDR3 nucleotides are TGTGCCAGCAGTTCGGGGACAGTTTCTCAGCCCCAGCATTTT. This sequence joins TRBV2 and TRBJ1-5, with 7 bases lining up with TRBD1. V was clipped by 5 bases and J by 6 bases; unmatched bases: 7. CDR3 size: 14 residues. Germline CDR1 and CDR2: SNHLY and FYNNEI.